This T cell receptor (beta chain) emerged from a study of cytomegalovirus exposure and HLA in healthy donors (dated by TCRdb to 2016 to 2017). About the full investigation: The approximately 710 repertoires of the first cohort and the roughly 110 validation repertoires were produced on the same platform, according to a later analysis. Besides the first cohort of 550 to 750 subjects, a separate validation cohort made up of over 100 different subjects was used. To predict cytomegalovirus infection status, the study combined high-throughput TCR immunosequencing, statistical association of individual TCRs with disease status, and machine learning. The aim of the study was to test whether cataloging public T cell receptors could identify signatures of past pathogen exposure.

As to this clone: Its antigen is unknown. No base quality values were provided; no much bigger clone lies one nucleotide off.

V is pruned by 3 bases and J by 7 bases, leaving 8 bases of the junction without a gene match. Including the terminal cysteine and phenylalanine, the CDR3 comprises 14 residues. Here the CDR3 DNA is all that survives: 42 bases in frame from base 1. Via the germline V gene, CDR1 is SQVTM and CDR2 ANQGSEA. The donors were included in the validation cohort of 120 subjects, a group kept apart from the roughly 700-subject first cohort. What the research found in general, with its limitations: Of the cluster scores, 90% to 95% were above 0 in a later analysis, which found that TCRs clustered in the first cohort also tended to co-occur in the approximately 120 validation repertoires. A total of fewer than 200 TCR beta chains were listed by the study as associated with cytomegalovirus. In vitro tests confirmed that a few of the cytomegalovirus-associated TCR beta chains recognize cytomegalovirus antigens. Cytomegalovirus status was reported to be diagnosed by the classifier with high specificity and sensitivity in both the original and validation cohorts. The validation cohort had no HLA typing available for a later analysis, so co-occurrence within that cohort was assessed over all 120 or so repertoires. The authors suggested that the approach could potentially be generalized to other disease states and immunological phenotypes. While some public TCRs were present in many individuals, most TCR sequences turned up only very rarely across donors.

The library was generated by the immunoSEQ multiplex PCR assay. The authors' pipeline ran thus. A statistical classification framework was built for diagnosing cytomegalovirus status from the catalog of TCR beta chain sequences. TCRdb mirrors the immuneACCESS table, restricted to in-frame sequences. Some clones are absent from its copies; in checked studies, under half trace to an unresolved V gene, and the reason for the others is unknown. From that table come the V and J calls and clone size; the DNA was used to work out D and trimming. The sample includes 200,000 to 250,000 clones, with about nine tenths observed a single time. The top ten clones comprise roughly 2% of the sample.

The TCR was taken from a woman aged 18 to 35 in good health and CMV-seropositive. The sequence joins TRBV29-1 to TRBJ2-1, with 8 bases in between that match TRBD2. Sequencing was performed on PBMCs. The CDR3 region has the sequence CSVEGREGSNEQFF. The DNA sequence is given as TGCAGCGTTGAGGGACGGGAGGGATCAAATGAGCAGTTCTTC.